The 22 T cell receptor beta chains below come from one sample, sequenced in a study of blood T cells in healthy people across ages. Combining a sample-barcoded 5' primer with a J-beta primer mix, a second PCR ran for roughly 7 to 12 cycles. MiXCR was run by TCRdb on the 5' RACE reads, yielding one entry per CDR3 protein. The data contain 600,000 to 800,000 distinct CDR3 sequences, under 65% of them singletons. What was sequenced was blood. The receptors come from an elderly woman in good health.

The V and J genes are TRBV20-1 and TRBJ2-2; possible D gene TRBD1, 6 bases. V dropped 6 bases and J dropped 6 bases, with 23 bases sitting between them. The CDR3 totals 16 residues. Germline values: CDR1 DFQATT, CDR2 SNEGSKA (reference sequence). The CDR3: CSARHTGKGVAGELFF. The CDR3 nucleotides are TGCAGTGCCCGTCATACGGGAAAGGGGGTTGCCGGGGAGCTGTTTTTT.

This clonotype has just a few counts. The chain uses TRBV20-1 and TRBJ1-2; D unclear. Looked up from germline, CDR1 is DFQATT and CDR2 is SNEGSKA (reference sequence). V dropped 7 bases and J dropped 4 bases, with 16 bases sitting between them. The CDR3 is made up of 13 amino acids. CDR3 sequence: CSGPTREGYGYTF. The CDR3 DNA is TGCAGTGGCCCTACCCGAGAGGGCTATGGCTACACCTTC.

The rearrangement joins TRBV12-3 or TRBV12-4 to TRBJ1-2; 7 nucleotides match TRBD1. With 5 bases clipped from V and 8 bases from J, the junction kept 5 bases outside the gene matches. The CDR3 loop spans 12 amino acids. CDR3 sequence (DNA): TGTGCCAGCAGTCGGGACAGTTGGGGCTACACCTTC. This encodes CASSRDSWGYTF.

Written as DNA, the CDR3 is TGCAGCGTTGGCGACAACCTGCACACAGATACGCAGTATTTT. Its translation is CSVGDNLHTDTQYF. V usage is TRBV29-1 and J usage is TRBJ2-3; D uncertain. Germline-derived CDR1 and CDR2 are SQVTM and ANQGSEA. Trimming shortened V by 4 bases and J by 2 bases, and 13 bases separated the two germline ends. The CDR3 covers 14 residues.

Remarks on this clonotype: A much larger clone lies one base from this, so it may be a read error. The V gene is TRBV4-1, the J gene TRBJ2-7; 8 positions agree with TRBD2. The CDR3 is made up of 18 amino acids. Looked up from germline, CDR1 is MGHRA and CDR2 is YSYEKL. V shed 3 bases, J shed 0 bases, and the junction held 13 bases outside the gene matches. DNA for the CDR3: TGCGCCAGCAGCCAGGTCACTGGCGGGAGGCTAAGCTCCTACGAGCAGTACTTC. Its translation is CASSQVTGGRLSSYEQYF.

V usage is TRBV3-1 and J usage is TRBJ1-2; the D is unclear. Trimming stripped 2 bases from V and 4 bases from J, with 8 bases between. Germline-derived CDR1 and CDR2 are LGHDT and YNNKEL (reference sequence). This CDR3 contains 13 residues. CDR3 sequence reads: CASSQTRTYGYTF. The CDR3, as DNA: TGTGCCAGCAGCCAAACTCGAACCTATGGCTACACCTTC.

The chain recombines TRBV28 with TRBJ2-1; D is ambiguous. Between the trimmed V and J ends, which lost 7 bases and 4 bases, there was a span of 14 bases. This CDR3 comprises 14 residues. The germline CDR1 and CDR2 sequences are MDHEN and SYDVKM. The CDR3 reads CASTEVGGYNEQFF. As DNA, the CDR3 is TGTGCCAGCACGGAAGTTGGCGGATACAATGAGCAGTTCTTC.

The chain combines TRBV19 with TRBJ2-3; D may be TRBD2 (5 bases). CDR1 is LNHDA and CDR2 is SQIVND in the germline V gene (reference sequence). This CDR3 contains 15 residues. Trimming took off 4 bases at V and 3 bases at J, with 14 bases between the two ends. The CDR3 protein is CASSSFGGRTDTQYF. The CDR3 DNA reads TGTGCCAGTAGTAGCTTTGGAGGTCGAACAGATACGCAGTATTTT.

This clonotype occurred a few times. This rearrangement joins TRBV20-1 to TRBJ1-2; TRBD1 matches at 9 bases. The CDR3 spans 10 residues. Per germline, CDR1 DFQATT and CDR2 SNEGSKA (reference sequence). J was trimmed by 7 bases and V by 7 bases; bases with no gene match: 1. The CDR3 DNA is TGCAGTGGGACAGGGGCTGGCTACACCTTC. Its translation: CSGTGAGYTF.

Notes on this clonotype: This may arise from a read error, as a much more abundant clone is one base away. This rearrangement joins TRBV24-1 to TRBJ2-7; 15 bases line up with TRBD2. Germline V gives CDR1 KGHDR, CDR2 SFDVKD. The CDR3 has 13 amino acids. V shed 9 bases and J 6 bases; nucleotides not matched to a gene: 2. CDR3 sequence reads: CATEGLAGGEQYF. For the CDR3, the DNA is TGTGCCACCGAGGGACTAGCGGGAGGCGAGCAGTACTTC.

Worth noting for this clonotype: One end of the junction fails to match germline, which may point to a read error. V usage is TRBV7-2 and J usage is TRBJ1-6, with TRBD1 matching over 8 bases. Germline V gives CDR1 SGHTA, CDR2 FQGNSA. The CDR3 sequence is 15 residues long. The CDR3 nucleotides read TGTCCCAGCAGCATTTCGGGACAGGCTAGATCACCCCTCCACTTT. This encodes CPSSISGQARSPLHF. The full variable domain, rest sourced from reference TRBV7-2 and TRBJ1-6, is GAGVSQSPSNKVTEKGKDVELRCDPISGHTALYWYRQSLGQGLEFLIYFQGNSAPDKSGLPSDRFSAERTGGSVSTLTIQRTQQEDSAVYLCPSSISGQARSPLHFGNGTRLTVT.

This clonotype was counted a few times. The chain has TRBV20-1 and TRBJ1-5, with D tentatively TRBD1 (5 bases). The CDR3 contains 13 residues. The germline V gene has CDR1 DFQATT and CDR2 SNEGSKA (reference sequence). Trimming removed 7 bases from V and 0 bases from J, with 10 bases in between. The CDR3 bases are TGCAGTGGATCACAGGATAGCAATCAGCCCCAGCATTTT. Its protein is CSGSQDSNQPQHF.

This clonotype appeared many times. The CDR3 DNA sequence: TGTGCCAGCTCCCGAAGCGGGTTAAGCACAGATACGCAGTATTTT. This encodes CASSRSGLSTDTQYF. This rearrangement joins TRBV18 to TRBJ2-3; tentatively, D is TRBD2 (6 bases). In germline, CDR1 is KGHSH, CDR2 LQKENI. Trimming took 6 bases from V and 0 from J, leaving 13 bases between them. This CDR3 is 15 amino acids long.

As concerns this clonotype: A much larger clone lies a single base off, so this may be a read error. The J gene is TRBJ1-2, the V gene TRBV28; the D gene is possibly TRBD1 (5 bases). This CDR3 is built from 15 residues. Germline V gene lookup returns CDR1 MDHEN and CDR2 SYDVKM. The CDR3 loop is CVSSVGTVANYGYTF. CDR3 bases: TGTGTCAGCAGCGTCGGGACGGTAGCTAACTATGGCTACACCTTC.

This clonotype was seen a few times. V is TRBV7-8 and J is TRBJ1-1; no definite D call. The V gene lost 7 bases and the J gene lost 1 base, with 13 bases spanning the gap. The CDR3 has 14 residues. Germline CDR1 is SGHVS and CDR2 is FQNEAQ. CDR3 protein: CASTPLGPNTEAFF. The CDR3 nucleotides are TGTGCCAGCACCCCTCTTGGACCGAACACTGAAGCTTTCTTT.

This clonotype has ten or more counts. V is TRBV27 and J is TRBJ2-7; 9 bases line up with TRBD1. Germline-derived CDR1 and CDR2 are MNHEY and SMNVEV (reference sequence). The CDR3 runs to 14 residues. V was clipped by 6 bases and J by 5 bases; unmatched bases: 8. This CDR3 is CASRDRGRLDEQYF. The DNA for the CDR3 is TGTGCCAGCAGGGACAGGGGACGACTCGACGAGCAGTACTTC.

This clonotype was counted ten times or more. The J gene is TRBJ2-1, the V gene TRBV12-3 or TRBV12-4, with TRBD2 matching 8 bases. The junction had 6 bases not matched to a gene; V was cut back by 3 bases and J by 2 bases. The CDR3 consists of 16 residues. DNA of the CDR3: TGTGCCAGCAGTTTTTTTTCGGGGGGGCCCTACAATGAGCAGTTCTTC. Translating it yields CASSFFSGGPYNEQFF.

This clonotype has ten or more counts. The chain couples TRBV11-2 to TRBJ2-1, with D possibly matching TRBD2 (6 bases). Germline lookup yields CDR1 SGHAT and CDR2 FQNNGV. The CDR3 loop spans 15 amino acids. Trimming cost V 4 bases and J 5 bases, with 15 bases left between them. The CDR3 bases are TGTGCCAGCAGCTCACCCAGCGGGTTAAACAATGAGCAGTTCTTC. Encoded protein: CASSSPSGLNNEQFF.

This rearrangement joins TRBV27 to TRBJ2-7; no clear D gene. Germline CDR1 is MNHEY and CDR2 is SMNVEV (reference sequence). The V and J ends lost 0 bases and 2 bases respectively, with 11 bases between them. CDR3 size: 15 residues. In DNA, the CDR3 is TGTGCCAGCAGTTTATCGGCAGGTGTTGCCTACGAGCAGTACTTC. Amino acids: CASSLSAGVAYEQYF.

Many counts were recorded for this clonotype. This chain connects TRBV5-1 to TRBJ2-1; possibly TRBD2 for D (7 bases). In germline, CDR1 is SGHRS, CDR2 YFSETQ. Deletions cut 2 bases from V and 5 bases from J, with 17 bases between. The CDR3 covers 16 residues. The CDR3 sequence: CASSFEMGGANNEQFF. The CDR3 nucleotides are TGCGCCAGCAGCTTCGAAATGGGGGGGGCGAACAATGAGCAGTTCTTC.

This clonotype was recorded many times. The chain links TRBV29-1 to TRBJ2-3; possibly TRBD1 or TRBD2 for D (5 bases each). This CDR3 comprises 13 residues. Trimming removed 5 bases from V and 0 bases from J, with 9 bases in between. The V gene's germline CDR1 is SQVTM and CDR2 ANQGSEA. The CDR3 DNA reads as TGCAGCGTTTGGGGACCGAGCACAGATACGCAGTATTTT. It is translated as CSVWGPSTDTQYF.

A single count supports this clonotype. This chain joins TRBV5-1 and TRBJ2-7; perhaps D is TRBD1 or TRBD2 (5 bases each). The J call is uncertain, as TRBJ2-5 better fits the DNA end. The CDR3 is 15 residues long. Germline V gene lookup returns CDR1 SGHRS and CDR2 YFSETQ. The CDR3 reads CASSTYRDDKETQYF. In DNA, the CDR3 is TGCGCCAGCAGCACCTACCGGGACGACAAAGAGACCCAGTACTTC.